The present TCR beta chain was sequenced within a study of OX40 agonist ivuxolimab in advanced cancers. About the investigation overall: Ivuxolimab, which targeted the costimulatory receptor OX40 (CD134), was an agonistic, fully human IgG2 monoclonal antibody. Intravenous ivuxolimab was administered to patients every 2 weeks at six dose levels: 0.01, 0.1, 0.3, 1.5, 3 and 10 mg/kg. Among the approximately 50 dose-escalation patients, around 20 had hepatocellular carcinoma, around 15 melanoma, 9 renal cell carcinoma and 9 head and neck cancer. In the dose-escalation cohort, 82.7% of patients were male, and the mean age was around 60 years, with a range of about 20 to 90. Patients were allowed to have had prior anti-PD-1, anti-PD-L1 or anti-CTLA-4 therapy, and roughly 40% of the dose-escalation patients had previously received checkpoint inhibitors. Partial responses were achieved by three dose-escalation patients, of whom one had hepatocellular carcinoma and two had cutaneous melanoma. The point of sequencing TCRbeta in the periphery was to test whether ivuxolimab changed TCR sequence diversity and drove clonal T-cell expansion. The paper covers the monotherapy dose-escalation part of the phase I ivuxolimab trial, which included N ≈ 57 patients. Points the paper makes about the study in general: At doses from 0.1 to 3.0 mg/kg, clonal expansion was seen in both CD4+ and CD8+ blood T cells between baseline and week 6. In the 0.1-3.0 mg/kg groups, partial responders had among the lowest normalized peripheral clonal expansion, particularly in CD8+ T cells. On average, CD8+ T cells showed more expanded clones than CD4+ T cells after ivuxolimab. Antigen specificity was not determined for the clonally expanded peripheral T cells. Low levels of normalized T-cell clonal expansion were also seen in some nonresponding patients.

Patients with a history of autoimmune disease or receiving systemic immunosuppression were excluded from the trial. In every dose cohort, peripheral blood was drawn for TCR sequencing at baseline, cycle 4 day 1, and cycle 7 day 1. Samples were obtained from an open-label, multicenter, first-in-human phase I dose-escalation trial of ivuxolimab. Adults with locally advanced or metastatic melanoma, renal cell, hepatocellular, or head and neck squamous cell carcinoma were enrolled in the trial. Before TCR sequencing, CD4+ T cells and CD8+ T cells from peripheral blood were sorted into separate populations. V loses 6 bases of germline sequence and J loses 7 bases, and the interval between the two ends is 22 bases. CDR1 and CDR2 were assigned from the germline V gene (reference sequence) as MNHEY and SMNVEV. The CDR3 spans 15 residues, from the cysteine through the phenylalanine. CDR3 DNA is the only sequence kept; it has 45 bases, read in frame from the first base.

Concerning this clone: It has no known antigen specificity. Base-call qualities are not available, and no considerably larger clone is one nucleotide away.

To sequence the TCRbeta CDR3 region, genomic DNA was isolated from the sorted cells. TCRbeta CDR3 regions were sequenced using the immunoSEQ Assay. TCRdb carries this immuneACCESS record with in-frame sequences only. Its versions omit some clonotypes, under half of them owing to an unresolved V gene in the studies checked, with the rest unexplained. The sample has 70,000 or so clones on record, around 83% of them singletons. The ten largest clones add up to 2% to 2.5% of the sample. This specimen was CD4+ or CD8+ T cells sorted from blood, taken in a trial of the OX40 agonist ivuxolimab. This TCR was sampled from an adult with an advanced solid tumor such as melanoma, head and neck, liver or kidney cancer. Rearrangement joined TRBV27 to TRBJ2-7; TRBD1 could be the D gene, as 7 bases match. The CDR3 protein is CASRPNQRGRGEQYF. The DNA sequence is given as TGTGCCAGCAGGCCAAATCAAAGGGGGCGGGGAGAGCAGTACTTC.